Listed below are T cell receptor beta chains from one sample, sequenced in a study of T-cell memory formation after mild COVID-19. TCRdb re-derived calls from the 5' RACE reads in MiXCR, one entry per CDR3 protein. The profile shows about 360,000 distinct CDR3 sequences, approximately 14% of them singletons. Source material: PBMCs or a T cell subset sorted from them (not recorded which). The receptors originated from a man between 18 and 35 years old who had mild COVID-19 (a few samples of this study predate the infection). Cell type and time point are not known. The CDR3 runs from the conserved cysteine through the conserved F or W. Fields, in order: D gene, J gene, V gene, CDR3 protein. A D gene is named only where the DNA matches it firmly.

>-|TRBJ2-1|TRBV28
CASSLWDNEQFF
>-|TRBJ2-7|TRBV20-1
CSARGESFPYEQYF
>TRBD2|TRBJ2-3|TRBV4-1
CASSPRLAGGPDTQYF
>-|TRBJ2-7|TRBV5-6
CASSRLGQSQREQYF
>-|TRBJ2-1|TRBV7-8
CASNKGGGTYNEQFF
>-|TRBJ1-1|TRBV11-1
CASSLRAGSGTEAFF
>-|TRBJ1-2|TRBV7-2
CASSLTQGKVVYGYTF
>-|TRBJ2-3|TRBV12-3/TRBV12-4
CASRTAPRRGPGDTQYF
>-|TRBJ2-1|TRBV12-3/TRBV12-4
CASSPRDAPRGNEQFF
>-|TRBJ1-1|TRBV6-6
CASSYPQRGTEAFF
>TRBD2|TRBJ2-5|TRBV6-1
CASSEAIGSGEETQYF
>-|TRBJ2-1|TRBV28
CASSSNRRGSYNEQFF
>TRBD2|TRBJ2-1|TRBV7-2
CASSLDSLAGRTYNEQFF
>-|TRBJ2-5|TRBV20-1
CSASGPGHGETQYF
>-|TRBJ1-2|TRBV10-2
CASSEIEGNYGYTF
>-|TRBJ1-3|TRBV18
CASSPGRTGNTIYF
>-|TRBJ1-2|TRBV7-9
CASSLAQANYGYTF
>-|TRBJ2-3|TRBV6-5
CASSIRGTDTQYF
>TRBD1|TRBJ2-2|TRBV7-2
CASSRRQGTGELFF
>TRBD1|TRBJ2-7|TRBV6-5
CASSSWTGVNEQYF
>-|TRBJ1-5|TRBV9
CASSVEGPGPGRNQPQHF
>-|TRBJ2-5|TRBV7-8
CASSLRPLAGETQYF
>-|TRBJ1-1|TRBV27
CASSLRAGGAEAFF
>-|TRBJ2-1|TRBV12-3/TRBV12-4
CASREGGPYNEQFF
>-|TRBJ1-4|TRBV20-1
CSVIGGWNEKLFF
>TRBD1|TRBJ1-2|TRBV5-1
CASEGQGGTGGYTF
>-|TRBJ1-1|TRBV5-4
CASSRLTITEAFF
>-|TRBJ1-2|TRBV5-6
CASSLAGYGYTF
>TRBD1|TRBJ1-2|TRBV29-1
CSVKQGTWDYGYTF
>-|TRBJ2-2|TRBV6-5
CASSYSRGNTGELFF
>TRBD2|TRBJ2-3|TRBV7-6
CASSSSGLATDTQYF
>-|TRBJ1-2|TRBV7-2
CASSPLGGFGANYGYTF